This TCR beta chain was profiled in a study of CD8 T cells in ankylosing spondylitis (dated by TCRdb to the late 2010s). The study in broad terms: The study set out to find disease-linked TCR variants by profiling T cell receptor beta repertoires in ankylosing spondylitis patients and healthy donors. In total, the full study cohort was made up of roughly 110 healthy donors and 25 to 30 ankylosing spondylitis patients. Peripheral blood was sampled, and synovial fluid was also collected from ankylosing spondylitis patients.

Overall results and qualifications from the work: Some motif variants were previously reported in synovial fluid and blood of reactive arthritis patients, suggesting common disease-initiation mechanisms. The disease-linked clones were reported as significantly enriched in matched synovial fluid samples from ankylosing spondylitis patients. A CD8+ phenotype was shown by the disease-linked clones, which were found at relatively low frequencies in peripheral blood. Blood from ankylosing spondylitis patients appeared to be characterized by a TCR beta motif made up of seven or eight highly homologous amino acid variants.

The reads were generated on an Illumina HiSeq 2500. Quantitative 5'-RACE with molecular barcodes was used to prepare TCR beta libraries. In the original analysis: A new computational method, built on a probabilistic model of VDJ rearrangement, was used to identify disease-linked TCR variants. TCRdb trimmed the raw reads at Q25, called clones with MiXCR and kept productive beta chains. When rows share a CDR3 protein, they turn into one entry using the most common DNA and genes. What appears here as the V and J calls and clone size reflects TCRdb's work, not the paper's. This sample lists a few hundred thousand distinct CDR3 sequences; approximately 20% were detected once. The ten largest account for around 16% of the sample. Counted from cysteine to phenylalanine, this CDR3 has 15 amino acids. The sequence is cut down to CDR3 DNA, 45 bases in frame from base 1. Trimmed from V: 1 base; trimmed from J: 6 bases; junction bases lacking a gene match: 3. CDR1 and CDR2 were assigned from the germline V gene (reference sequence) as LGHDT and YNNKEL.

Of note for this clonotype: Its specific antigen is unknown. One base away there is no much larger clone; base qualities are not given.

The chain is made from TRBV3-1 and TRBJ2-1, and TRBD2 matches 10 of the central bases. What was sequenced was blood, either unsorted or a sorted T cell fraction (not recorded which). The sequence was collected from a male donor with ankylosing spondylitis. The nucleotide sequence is TGTGCCAGCAGCCAAGCTAGCGGGAGTTTCAATGAGCAGTTCTTC. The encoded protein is CASSQASGSFNEQFF.